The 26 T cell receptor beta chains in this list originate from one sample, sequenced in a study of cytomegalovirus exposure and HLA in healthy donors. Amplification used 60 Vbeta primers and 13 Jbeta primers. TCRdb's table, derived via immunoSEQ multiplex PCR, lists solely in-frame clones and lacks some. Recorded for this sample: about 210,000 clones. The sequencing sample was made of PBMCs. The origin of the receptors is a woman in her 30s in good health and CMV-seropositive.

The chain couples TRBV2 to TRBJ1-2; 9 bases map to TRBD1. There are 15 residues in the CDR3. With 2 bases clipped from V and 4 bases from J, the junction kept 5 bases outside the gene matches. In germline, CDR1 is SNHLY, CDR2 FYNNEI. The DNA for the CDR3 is TGTGCCAGCAGTGAAATTGGGACAGGGACCTATGGCTACACCTTC. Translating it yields CASSEIGTGTYGYTF.

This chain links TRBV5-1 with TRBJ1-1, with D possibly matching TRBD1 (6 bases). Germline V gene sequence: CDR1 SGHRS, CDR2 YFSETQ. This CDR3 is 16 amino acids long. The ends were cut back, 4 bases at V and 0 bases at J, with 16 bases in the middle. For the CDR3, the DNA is TGCGCCAGCAGCCGCCCGGGGGGGCGGGTGAACACTGAAGCTTTCTTT. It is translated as CASSRPGGRVNTEAFF.

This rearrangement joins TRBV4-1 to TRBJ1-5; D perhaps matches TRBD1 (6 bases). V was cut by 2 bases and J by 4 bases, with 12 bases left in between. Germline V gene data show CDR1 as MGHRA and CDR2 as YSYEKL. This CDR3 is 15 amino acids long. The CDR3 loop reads CASSQQRQANQPQHF. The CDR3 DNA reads TGCGCCAGCAGCCAACAACGACAGGCTAATCAGCCCCAGCATTTT.

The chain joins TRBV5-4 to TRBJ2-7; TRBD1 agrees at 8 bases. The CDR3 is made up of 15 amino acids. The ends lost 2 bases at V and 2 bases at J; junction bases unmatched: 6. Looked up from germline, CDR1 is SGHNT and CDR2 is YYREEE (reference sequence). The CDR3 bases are TGTGCCAGCAGCTTCATGACAGGGGAAGCCTACGAGCAGTACTTC. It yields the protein CASSFMTGEAYEQYF. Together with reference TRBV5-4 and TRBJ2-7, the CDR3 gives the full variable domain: ETGVTQSPTHLIKTRGQQVTLRCSSQSGHNTVSWYQQALGQGPQFIFQYYREEENGRGNFPPRFSGLQFPNYSSELNVNALELDDSALYLCASSFMTGEAYEQYFGPGTRLTVT.

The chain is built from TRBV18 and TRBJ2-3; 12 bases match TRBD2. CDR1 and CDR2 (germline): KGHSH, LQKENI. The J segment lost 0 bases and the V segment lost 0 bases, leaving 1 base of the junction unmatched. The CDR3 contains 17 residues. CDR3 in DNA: TGTGCCAGCTCACCACCCGGGACTAGCGGGAGCACAGATACGCAGTATTTT. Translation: CASSPPGTSGSTDTQYF.

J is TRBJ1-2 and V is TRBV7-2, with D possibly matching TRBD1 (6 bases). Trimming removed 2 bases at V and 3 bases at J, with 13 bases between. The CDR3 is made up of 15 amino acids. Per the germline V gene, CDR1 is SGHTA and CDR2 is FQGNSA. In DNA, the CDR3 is TGTGCCAGCAGCTTAAGGGGGGGCAGTCACTATGGCTACACCTTC. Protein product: CASSLRGGSHYGYTF.

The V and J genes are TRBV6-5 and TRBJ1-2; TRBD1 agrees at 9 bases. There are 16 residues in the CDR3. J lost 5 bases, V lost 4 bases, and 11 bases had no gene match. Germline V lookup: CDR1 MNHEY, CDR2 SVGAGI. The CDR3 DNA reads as TGTGCCAGCAGTTCTACGGCCGGGACAGGGTTTTATGGCTACACCTTC. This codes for CASSSTAGTGFYGYTF.

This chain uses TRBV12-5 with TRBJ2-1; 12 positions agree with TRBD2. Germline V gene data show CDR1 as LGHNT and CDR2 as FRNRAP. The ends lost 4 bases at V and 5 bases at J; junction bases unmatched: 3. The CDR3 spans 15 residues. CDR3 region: CASGSGLAGNNEQFF. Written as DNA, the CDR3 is TGTGCTAGTGGTTCCGGACTAGCGGGAAACAATGAGCAGTTCTTC.

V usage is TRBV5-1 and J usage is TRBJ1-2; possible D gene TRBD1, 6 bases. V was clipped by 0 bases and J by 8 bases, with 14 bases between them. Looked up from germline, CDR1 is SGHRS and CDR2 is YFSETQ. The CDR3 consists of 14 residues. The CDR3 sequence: CASSLAGAAGGYTF. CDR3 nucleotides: TGCGCCAGCAGCTTGGCAGGGGCGGCCGGGGGCTACACCTTC.

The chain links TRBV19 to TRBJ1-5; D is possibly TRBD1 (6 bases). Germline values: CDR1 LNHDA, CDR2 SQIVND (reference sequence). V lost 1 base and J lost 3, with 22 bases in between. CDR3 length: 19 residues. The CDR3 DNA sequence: TGTGCCAGTAGTATAGTCCCCGCGACAGGCTTCCTTCCCAATCAGCCCCAGCATTTT. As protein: CASSIVPATGFLPNQPQHF.

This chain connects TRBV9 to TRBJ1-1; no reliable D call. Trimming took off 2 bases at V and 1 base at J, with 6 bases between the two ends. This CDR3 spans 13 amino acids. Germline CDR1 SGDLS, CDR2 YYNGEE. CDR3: CASSVNKNTEAFF. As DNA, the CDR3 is TGTGCCAGCAGCGTTAACAAGAACACTGAAGCTTTCTTT.

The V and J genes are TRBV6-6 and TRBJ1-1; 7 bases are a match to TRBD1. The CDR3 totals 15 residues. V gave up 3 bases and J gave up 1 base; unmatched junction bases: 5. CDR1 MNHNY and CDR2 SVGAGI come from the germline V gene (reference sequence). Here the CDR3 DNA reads TGTGCCAGCAGTTATAGCGACAGGGCGAACACTGAAGCTTTCTTT. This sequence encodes CASSYSDRANTEAFF.

Written as DNA, the CDR3 is TGTGCCAGCAGCTTATCGAGGGCGCAGCCGAACACTGAAGCTTTCTTT. This translates into CASSLSRAQPNTEAFF. The chain uses TRBV7-9 and TRBJ1-1, with D hard to call. Looked up from germline, CDR1 is SEHNR and CDR2 is FQNEAQ (reference sequence). The V end lost 2 bases, the J end lost 1 base, and 14 bases lay between the germline ends. The CDR3 loop spans 16 amino acids.

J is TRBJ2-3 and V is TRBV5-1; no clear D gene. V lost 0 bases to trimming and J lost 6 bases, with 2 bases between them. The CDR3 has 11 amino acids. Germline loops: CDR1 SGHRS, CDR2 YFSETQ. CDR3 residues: CASSLADTQYF. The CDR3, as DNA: TGCGCCAGCAGCTTGGCGGATACGCAGTATTTT.

The CDR3 region is CAWRGNYGYTF. Written as DNA, the CDR3 is TGTGCCTGGCGAGGAAACTATGGCTACACCTTC. This chain joins TRBV30 and TRBJ1-2; D call uncertain. CDR1 is GTSNPN, CDR2 SVGIG, per germline (reference sequence). This CDR3 comprises 11 residues. V lost 5 bases to trimming and J lost 2 bases, with 6 bases between them.

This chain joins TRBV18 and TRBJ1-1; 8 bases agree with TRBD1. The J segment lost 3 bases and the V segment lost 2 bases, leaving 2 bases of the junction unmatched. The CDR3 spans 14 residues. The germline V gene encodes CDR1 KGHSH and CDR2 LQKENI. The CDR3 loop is CASSPAQGDTEAFF. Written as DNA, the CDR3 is TGTGCCAGCTCACCAGCACAGGGGGACACTGAAGCTTTCTTT.

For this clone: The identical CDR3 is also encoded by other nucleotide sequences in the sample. The CDR3 bases are TGTGCCAGCAGGCGTACAGGGTCCTACGAGCAGTACTTC. As protein: CASRRTGSYEQYF. This rearrangement joins TRBV27 to TRBJ2-7, with D maybe TRBD1 (6 bases). Germline V lookup: CDR1 MNHEY, CDR2 SMNVEV (reference sequence). Trimming pared 6 bases from V and 1 base from J, leaving 10 bases between. The CDR3 contains 13 residues.

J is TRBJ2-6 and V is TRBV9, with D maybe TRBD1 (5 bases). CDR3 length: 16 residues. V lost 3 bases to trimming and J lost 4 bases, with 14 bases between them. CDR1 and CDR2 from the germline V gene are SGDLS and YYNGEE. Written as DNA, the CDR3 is TGTGCCAGCAGCGACCTTCTGAGGACAGGGGCCAACGTCCTGACTTTC. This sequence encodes CASSDLLRTGANVLTF.

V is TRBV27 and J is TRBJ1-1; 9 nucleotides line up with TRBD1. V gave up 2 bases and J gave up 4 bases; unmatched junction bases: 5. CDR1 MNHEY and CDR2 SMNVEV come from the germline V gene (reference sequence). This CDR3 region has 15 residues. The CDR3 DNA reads TGTGCCAGCAGTTTAGACGGGACAGGGTTCACTGAAGCTTTCTTT. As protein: CASSLDGTGFTEAFF.

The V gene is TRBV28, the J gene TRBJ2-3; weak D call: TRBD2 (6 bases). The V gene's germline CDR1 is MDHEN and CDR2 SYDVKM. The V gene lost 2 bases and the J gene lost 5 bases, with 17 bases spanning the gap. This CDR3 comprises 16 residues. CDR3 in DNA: TGTGCCAGCAGTTTAAACACGGGAGTGGCTGGAGATACGCAGTATTTT. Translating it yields CASSLNTGVAGDTQYF.

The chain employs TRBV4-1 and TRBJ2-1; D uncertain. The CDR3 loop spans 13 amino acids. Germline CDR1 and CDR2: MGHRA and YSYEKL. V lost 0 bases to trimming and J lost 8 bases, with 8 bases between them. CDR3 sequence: CASSQERGYEQFF. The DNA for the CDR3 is TGCGCCAGCAGCCAAGAAAGAGGCTATGAGCAGTTCTTC.

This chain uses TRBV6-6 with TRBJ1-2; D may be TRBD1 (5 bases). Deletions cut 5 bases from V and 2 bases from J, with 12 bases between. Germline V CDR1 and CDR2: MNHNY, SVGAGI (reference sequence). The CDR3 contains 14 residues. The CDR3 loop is CASSQYDRNYGYTF. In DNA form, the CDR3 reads TGTGCCAGCAGTCAATACGACAGAAACTATGGCTACACCTTC.

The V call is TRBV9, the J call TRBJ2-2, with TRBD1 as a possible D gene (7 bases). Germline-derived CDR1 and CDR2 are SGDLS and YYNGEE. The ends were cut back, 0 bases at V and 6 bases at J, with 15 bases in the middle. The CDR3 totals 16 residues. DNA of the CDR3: TGTGCCAGCAGCGTAGCAGGGGGGTTTTTTGCCGGGGAGCTGTTTTTT. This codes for CASSVAGGFFAGELFF.

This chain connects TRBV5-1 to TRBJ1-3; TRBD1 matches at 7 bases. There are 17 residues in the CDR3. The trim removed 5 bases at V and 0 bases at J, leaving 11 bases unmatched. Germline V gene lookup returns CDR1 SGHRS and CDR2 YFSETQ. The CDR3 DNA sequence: TGCGCCAGCAGTCCTGGTGGGACAGTGTTCTCTGGAAACACCATATATTTT. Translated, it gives CASSPGGTVFSGNTIYF.

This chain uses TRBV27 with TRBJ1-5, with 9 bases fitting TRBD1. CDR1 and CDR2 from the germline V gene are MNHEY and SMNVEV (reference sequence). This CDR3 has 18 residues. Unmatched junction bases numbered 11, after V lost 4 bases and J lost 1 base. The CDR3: CASSSGQGHHPSNQPQHF. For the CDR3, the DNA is TGTGCCAGCAGTTCGGGACAGGGACACCATCCAAGCAATCAGCCCCAGCATTTT.

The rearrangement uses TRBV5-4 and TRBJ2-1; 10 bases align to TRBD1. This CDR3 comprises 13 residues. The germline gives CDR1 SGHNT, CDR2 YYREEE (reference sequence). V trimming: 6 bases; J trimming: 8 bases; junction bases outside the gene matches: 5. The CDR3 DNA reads TGTGCCAGCACCAGGGACAGGGGAGATGAGCAGTTCTTC. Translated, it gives CASTRDRGDEQFF.